The present entry profiles one TCR beta chain with its context. Antigen specificity is unknown. Trimming left V 6 bases short and J 4 bases short, with 12 bases between. Germline V gene sequence: CDR1 SQVTM, CDR2 ANQGSEA. The CDR3 sequence is 13 residues long. Clones were read by immunoSEQ multiplex PCR, and TCRdb kept only the in-frame ones, dropping some. The sample records roughly 6,000 clones, over 75% being singletons. The data belong to a study of blood T cell dynamics during melanoma immunotherapy. Study as a whole: First-line therapy was either pembrolizumab or nivolumab with ipilimumab for metastatic melanoma.

Time point denoted: pre-treatment baseline. Notes on the study in general: Clones driving repertoire changes may be melanoma-specific or general immune activation.

The sequence was obtained from a human donor with melanoma. This sample comprised blood, obtained from a patient treated with checkpoint blockade. The chain combines TRBV29-1 with TRBJ2-2, with a tentative D call TRBD1 (6 bases). The chain's CDR3 is CSVDGQRTGELFF. Written as DNA, the CDR3 is TGCAGCGTAGACGGACAGCGCACCGGGGAGCTGTTTTTT.